This T cell receptor (beta chain) was sequenced for a study of blood T cell repertoires in COVID-19. Looking at the study overall: Italy, Spain and the United States were the sources of the convalescent and acute COVID-19 samples. T cells, B-cell-depleted T cells, or PBMCs provided the cDNA or gDNA that served as material.

This table comes from immunoSEQ multiplex PCR, and its TCRdb copy is limited to in-frame clones, with some not included. In the table there are around 130,000 clones, 80% to 90% of which are singletons. Germline-derived CDR1 and CDR2 are LNHDA and SQIVND (reference sequence). This CDR3 has 14 residues. The V and J ends lost 4 bases and 1 base, in that order; junction bases with no gene match: 3. Cohorts were based on clinical histories the participants reported. This sequence originates from a woman in her 50s with acute COVID-19. The gene calls are TRBV19 and TRBJ2-5, with 7 bases lining up with TRBD1. Sequencing input: PBMCs or T cells enriched from blood (not recorded which). Here the CDR3 DNA reads TGTGCCAGTAGTAGGGGACAGATCCAAGAGACCCAGTACTTC. Its translation: CASSRGQIQETQYF.